This is a list of T cell receptor beta chains from one sample in a study of Ad26.COV2.S vaccination and SARS-CoV-2 variants. The table came from immunoSEQ multiplex PCR; TCRdb's copy has only in-frame clones and leaves some out. The sample holds about 400,000 clones; about 88% are singletons and the top ten take about 3.6%. This specimen consisted of peripheral blood, obtained in a trial of Ad26.COV2.S vaccine versus placebo. The receptor source for this set is a person aged 18 to 65 who received the Ad26.COV2.S COVID-19 vaccine or a placebo. Both conserved end residues are part of each CDR3. A D gene is named only where the DNA matches it firmly. Where a row states a size, it is once, few, many or the class of an expanded clone; other rows omit it.

TRBJ1-2	once	TRBV7-2	TRBD1	TGTGCCAGCAGTCAAAGTGGGACAGACTATGGCTACACCTTC	CASSQSGTDYGYTF
TRBJ2-7	.	TRBV19	.	TGTGCCAGTAGCTCCCGGGACCGTCCAGCCTACGAGCAGTACTTC	CASSSRDRPAYEQYF
TRBJ1-6	.	TRBV5-1	.	TGCGCCAGCAGCTTGGAAGGGGATAATTCACCCCTCCACTTT	CASSLEGDNSPLHF
TRBJ2-3	.	TRBV4-1	TRBD2	TGCGCCAGCAGCCCACTAGCGGGAAGCACAGATACGCAGTATTTT	CASSPLAGSTDTQYF
TRBJ1-5	.	TRBV15	.	TGTGCCACCAGCAGCGATTGGGGGGCGAGCAATCAGCCCCAGCATTTT	CATSSDWGASNQPQHF
TRBJ2-2	.	TRBV7-2	.	TGTGCCAGCAGCTTGGACAGCAGTGCCGGGGAGCTGTTTTTT	CASSLDSSAGELFF
TRBJ2-7	.	TRBV6-5	TRBD1	TGTGCCAGCAGTCGGCGACCGGACAGGGACGGGGAGCAGTACTTC	CASSRRPDRDGEQYF
TRBJ1-6	.	TRBV27	.	TGTGCCAGCAGTTTATTCGTGGCAGGACCTGGGTCTTCTAGCTCCTATAATTCACCCCTCCACTTT	CASSLFVAGPGSSSSYNSPLHF
TRBJ2-3	once	TRBV11-3	.	TGTGCCAGCAGCTTAAGACTGGTAAGCACAGATACGCAGTATTTT	CASSLRLVSTDTQYF
TRBJ1-5	.	TRBV25-1	TRBD1	TGTGCCAGCAGGGGATCCGGGACAGATAGCAATCAGCCCCAGCATTTT	CASRGSGTDSNQPQHF
TRBJ1-6	.	TRBV30	.	TGTGCCTGGAGTATGTACGCAGGGATATCCGTAGGATCACCCCTCCACTTT	CAWSMYAGISVGSPLHF
TRBJ1-6	many	TRBV3-1/TRBV3-2	.	TGTGCCAGCCAGCCAAGGTATACTCATCATCGGAGCTCCTATAATTCACCCCTCCACTTT	CASQPRYTHHRSSYNSPLHF
TRBJ2-7	.	TRBV4-1	.	TGCGCCAGCAGCCAAGCTCCTCAGGGAGGTGGCGAGCAGTACTTC	CASSQAPQGGGEQYF
TRBJ1-1	.	TRBV4-3	.	TGCGCCAGCAGCCAAGATCCAGGGACGAACACTGAAGCTTTCTTT	CASSQDPGTNTEAFF
TRBJ1-3	.	TRBV20-1	.	TGCAGTGCTAGTGGGGCAGGGATAAGCTCTGGAAACACCATATATTTT	CSASGAGISSGNTIYF
TRBJ2-1	.	TRBV3-1/TRBV3-2	.	TGTGCCAGCAGCCAAGACGCGACCCGAGGGACCGAGCAGTTCTTC	CASSQDATRGTEQFF
TRBJ1-1	.	TRBV15	.	TGTGCCACCAGCAGAGATCTTAGGGGTGATGCTTTCTTT	CATSRDLRGDAFF
TRBJ1-3	.	TRBV30	.	TGTGCCTGGAGTGTACGGCCTAACGGGGCTGGAAACACCATATATTTT	CAWSVRPNGAGNTIYF
TRBJ1-4	.	TRBV5-1	.	TGCGCCAGCAGCTTGGCGGGGGAAGAAAAACTGTTTTTT	CASSLAGEEKLFF
TRBJ2-1	once	TRBV5-1	TRBD1	TGCGCCAGCAGCTTGGGTGGGACAGGGTTGTTCTTC	CASSLGGTGLFF
TRBJ1-1	.	TRBV19	.	TGTGCCAGTAAGGACGGGGGGACTGAGAACACTGAAGCTTTCTTT	CASKDGGTENTEAFF
TRBJ2-7	.	TRBV6-6	TRBD2	TGTGCCAGCAGTTCCGGGACTAGCGGCTCCTACGAGCAGTACTTC	CASSSGTSGSYEQYF
TRBJ2-5	.	TRBV5-8	TRBD2	TGTGCCAGCAGCTTGGCCAAACTAGCGTCACAAGAGACCCAGTACTTC	CASSLAKLASQETQYF
TRBJ1-5	.	TRBV6-2/TRBV6-3	.	TGTGCCAGCAGTTCCTCCCCCCGGGCAGGGTCCTTTTTCGGACAGCCCCAGCATTTT	CASSSSPRAGSFFGQPQHF
TRBJ2-3	.	TRBV5-1	TRBD1	TGCGCCAGCAGCTTGGACGGACAGGGGGCCACAGATACGCAGTATTTT	CASSLDGQGATDTQYF